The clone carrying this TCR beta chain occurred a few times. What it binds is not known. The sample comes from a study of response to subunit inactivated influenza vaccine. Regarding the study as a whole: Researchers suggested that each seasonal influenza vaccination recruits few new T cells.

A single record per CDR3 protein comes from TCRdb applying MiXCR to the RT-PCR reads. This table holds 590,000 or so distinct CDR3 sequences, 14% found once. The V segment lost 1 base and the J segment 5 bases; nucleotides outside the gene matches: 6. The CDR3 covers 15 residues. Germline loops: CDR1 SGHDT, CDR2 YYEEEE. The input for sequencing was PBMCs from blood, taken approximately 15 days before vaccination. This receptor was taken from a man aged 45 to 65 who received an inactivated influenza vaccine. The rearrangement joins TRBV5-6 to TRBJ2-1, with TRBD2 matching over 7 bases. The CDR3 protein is CASSLPGTTHNEQFF. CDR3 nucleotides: TGTGCCAGCAGCTTGCCCGGGACTACCCACAATGAGCAGTTCTTC.